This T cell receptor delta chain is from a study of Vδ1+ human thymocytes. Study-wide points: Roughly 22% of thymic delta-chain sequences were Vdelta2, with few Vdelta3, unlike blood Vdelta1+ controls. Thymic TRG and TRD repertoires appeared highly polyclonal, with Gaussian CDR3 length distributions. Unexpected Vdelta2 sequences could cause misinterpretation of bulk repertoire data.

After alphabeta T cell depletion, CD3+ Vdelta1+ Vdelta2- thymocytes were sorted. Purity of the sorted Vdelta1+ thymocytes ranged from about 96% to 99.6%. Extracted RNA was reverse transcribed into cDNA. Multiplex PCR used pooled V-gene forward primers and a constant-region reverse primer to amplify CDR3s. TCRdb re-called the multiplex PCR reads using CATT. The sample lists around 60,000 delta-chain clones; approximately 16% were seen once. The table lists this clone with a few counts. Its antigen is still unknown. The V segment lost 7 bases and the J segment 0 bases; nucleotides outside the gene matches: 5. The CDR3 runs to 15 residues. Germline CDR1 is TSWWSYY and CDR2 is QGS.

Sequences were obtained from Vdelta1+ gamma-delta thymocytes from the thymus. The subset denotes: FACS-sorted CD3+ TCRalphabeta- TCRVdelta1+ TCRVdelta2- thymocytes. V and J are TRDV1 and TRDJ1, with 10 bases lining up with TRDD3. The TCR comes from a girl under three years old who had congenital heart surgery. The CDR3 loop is CALATTGGYTDKLIF. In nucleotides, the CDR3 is TGTGCTCTTGCTACGACTGGGGGATACACCGATAAACTCATCTTT.